This T cell receptor (beta chain) was captured by sequencing in a study of graft-versus-host responses after intestinal transplantation. Study overall: Anti-thymocyte globulin induction preceded about 3 years of tacrolimus and steroid maintenance in all recipients. Notes on the study in general: The highest levels of circulating GvH clones went along with early declines in HvG clones after transplant. Some GvH clones appeared in ileal mucosa or blood before recipient bone marrow.

This CDR3 is 16 amino acids long. Germline V gene lookup returns CDR1 WNHNN and CDR2 SYGVQD (reference sequence). V was pared by 0 bases and J by 4 bases, with 10 bases between. Sequencing used immunoSEQ multiplex PCR; TCRdb keeps in-frame clones, though not all of them. The repertoire holds about 7,000 clones, with 25% to 40% as singletons. Co-plating was performed using around 200,000 CFSE-labeled responder cells and around 200,000 irradiated, violet-dye-labeled stimulator cells. Proliferating CFSE-low CD3+CD4+ and CD3+CD8+ responders were sorted after the reaction. Sequencing used alloreactive CD8+ T cells from a mixed lymphocyte reaction culture, obtained before transplantation. Specified subset: CFSE-low proliferating T cells sorted from approximately 6-day pre-transplant mixed lymphocyte reaction (GvH or HvG direction). This receptor was obtained from a human patient who was an organ donor for intestinal transplantation. This chain joins TRBV10-1 and TRBJ2-6; D tentatively reads TRBD1 or TRBD2 (6 bases each). The CDR3 region is CASSESWGAGANVLTF. The CDR3 nucleotides are TGCGCCAGCAGTGAGTCTTGGGGGGCGGGGGCCAACGTCCTGACTTTC.